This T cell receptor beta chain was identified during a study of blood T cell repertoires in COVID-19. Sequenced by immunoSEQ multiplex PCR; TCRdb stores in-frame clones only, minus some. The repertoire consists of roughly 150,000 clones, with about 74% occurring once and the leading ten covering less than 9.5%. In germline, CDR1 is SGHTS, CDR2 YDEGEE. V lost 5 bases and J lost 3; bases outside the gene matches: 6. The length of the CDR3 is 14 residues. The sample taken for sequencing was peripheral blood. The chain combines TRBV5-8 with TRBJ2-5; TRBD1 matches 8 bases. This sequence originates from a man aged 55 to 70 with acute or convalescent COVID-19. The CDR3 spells CASRAGGMEETQYF. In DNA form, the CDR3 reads TGTGCCAGCAGAGCAGGGGGCATGGAAGAGACCCAGTACTTC.